Listed below are T cell receptor beta chains from one sample, sequenced in a study of blood T cell repertoires in COVID-19. Profiled with immunoSEQ multiplex PCR; TCRdb holds only in-frame clones, not every one. Altogether around 140,000 clones are present, just under 90% being singletons, with the ten largest covering 8.6%. What was sequenced was peripheral blood. These receptors all come from a woman aged 45-65 years with active or convalescent COVID-19. Both conserved end residues are part of each CDR3. The D gene is left open where the match is weak. A row's size may be missing; if present it is once, few, many or a size class.

J gene: TRBJ2-7; CDR3 length: 14; V gene: TRBV2; clone size: -; D gene: TRBD1; CDR3 DNA: TGTGCCAGCAGAGGACAGGGTTTGAACCACGAGCAGTACTTC; CDR3 protein: CASRGQGLNHEQYF
J gene: TRBJ1-1; CDR3 length: 17; V gene: TRBV19; clone size: -; D gene: TRBD1; CDR3 DNA: TGTGCCAGTCAGTATCTCCGGCGGACAGGGGGAAACACTGAAGCTTTCTTT; CDR3 protein: CASQYLRRTGGNTEAFF
J gene: TRBJ1-6; CDR3 length: 16; V gene: TRBV7-2; clone size: -; D gene: TRBD1; CDR3 DNA: TGTGCCAGCAGCTTAAGGGCGGACAGGGGTTCGTCACCCCTCCACTTT; CDR3 protein: CASSLRADRGSSPLHF
J gene: TRBJ2-5; CDR3 length: 18; V gene: TRBV18; clone size: -; D gene: TRBD1; CDR3 DNA: TGTGCCAGCTCACCACGAATCAGGACAGGGGGCGTCGTGGAGACCCAGTACTTC; CDR3 protein: CASSPRIRTGGVVETQYF
J gene: TRBJ1-1; CDR3 length: 12; V gene: TRBV30; clone size: once; D gene: TRBD1; CDR3 DNA: TGTGCCTGGAGAGCGACAGGGATTGAAGCTTTCTTT; CDR3 protein: CAWRATGIEAFF
J gene: TRBJ2-3; CDR3 length: 15; V gene: TRBV30; clone size: few; D gene: -; CDR3 DNA: TGTGCCTGGACGGTTGGGGCGGGGAGCACAGATACGCAGTATTTT; CDR3 protein: CAWTVGAGSTDTQYF
J gene: TRBJ2-3; CDR3 length: 15; V gene: TRBV9; clone size: -; D gene: -; CDR3 DNA: TGTGCCAGCAGCCCCCAGGGCTTTAGCACAGATACGCAGTATTTT; CDR3 protein: CASSPQGFSTDTQYF
J gene: TRBJ2-1; CDR3 length: 13; V gene: TRBV19; clone size: -; D gene: -; CDR3 DNA: TGTGCCAGTAGCTACCAACAGGGCCATGAGCAGTTCTTC; CDR3 protein: CASSYQQGHEQFF
J gene: TRBJ2-1; CDR3 length: 12; V gene: TRBV11-2; clone size: -; D gene: TRBD2; CDR3 DNA: TGTGCCAGCACTAGCGGTCCTAATGAGCAGTTCTTC; CDR3 protein: CASTSGPNEQFF
J gene: TRBJ1-3; CDR3 length: 17; V gene: TRBV6-1; clone size: -; D gene: -; CDR3 DNA: TGTGCCAGCAGTGTACAGGGCGATAAGCTCTCTGGAAACACCATATATTTT; CDR3 protein: CASSVQGDKLSGNTIYF
J gene: TRBJ1-6; CDR3 length: 15; V gene: TRBV5-1; clone size: -; D gene: -; CDR3 DNA: TGCGCCAGCAGCTTCGGTAGCTCCTATAATTCACCCCTCCACTTT; CDR3 protein: CASSFGSSYNSPLHF
J gene: TRBJ1-2; CDR3 length: 11; V gene: TRBV20-1; clone size: -; D gene: -; CDR3 DNA: TGCAGTGCTCCAGCTAACTATGGCTACACCTTC; CDR3 protein: CSAPANYGYTF
J gene: TRBJ1-1; CDR3 length: 15; V gene: TRBV19; clone size: few; D gene: TRBD1; CDR3 DNA: TGTGCCAGTAGCACAGGGGGCATAATGAACACTGAAGCTTTCTTT; CDR3 protein: CASSTGGIMNTEAFF
J gene: TRBJ1-5; CDR3 length: 15; V gene: TRBV6-2/TRBV6-3; clone size: -; D gene: -; CDR3 DNA: TGTGCCAGCAGTTACTCATATCAGGGGAAAGAGCCCCAGCATTTT; CDR3 protein: CASSYSYQGKEPQHF
J gene: TRBJ1-1; CDR3 length: 16; V gene: TRBV3-1/TRBV3-2; clone size: -; D gene: -; CDR3 DNA: TGTGCCAGCAGCCAAGTCGCAGACAGACCAAACACTGAAGCTTTCTTT; CDR3 protein: CASSQVADRPNTEAFF
J gene: TRBJ2-2; CDR3 length: 15; V gene: TRBV28; clone size: few; D gene: -; CDR3 DNA: TGTGCCAGCAGTATGACCCGGCGGCACACCGGGGAGCTGTTTTTT; CDR3 protein: CASSMTRRHTGELFF
J gene: TRBJ1-2; CDR3 length: 13; V gene: TRBV19; clone size: -; D gene: TRBD1; CDR3 DNA: TGTGCCAGTAGTACCCAGGGGGCCCATGGCTACACCTTC; CDR3 protein: CASSTQGAHGYTF
J gene: TRBJ1-1; CDR3 length: 14; V gene: TRBV6-5; clone size: -; D gene: -; CDR3 DNA: TGTGCCAGCAGCCCGCGGGTCGGGGACACTGAAGCTTTCTTT; CDR3 protein: CASSPRVGDTEAFF
J gene: TRBJ1-1; CDR3 length: 13; V gene: TRBV2; clone size: -; D gene: TRBD1; CDR3 DNA: TGTGCCCGAGGACAGGGCGGAAACACTGAAGCTTTCTTT; CDR3 protein: CARGQGGNTEAFF
J gene: TRBJ2-3; CDR3 length: 15; V gene: TRBV4-1; clone size: -; D gene: -; CDR3 DNA: TGCGCCAGCAGCCAAGATCAAGGGGGCACAGATACGCAGTATTTT; CDR3 protein: CASSQDQGGTDTQYF
J gene: TRBJ1-3; CDR3 length: 14; V gene: TRBV2; clone size: -; D gene: TRBD1; CDR3 DNA: TGTGCCAGCAGTTTCGGACAGGCCGGAAACACCATATATTTT; CDR3 protein: CASSFGQAGNTIYF
J gene: TRBJ1-6; CDR3 length: 16; V gene: TRBV2; clone size: -; D gene: TRBD1; CDR3 DNA: TGTGCCAGCACCCGGGACAGGGAGAATTATAATTCACCCCTCCACTTT; CDR3 protein: CASTRDRENYNSPLHF
J gene: TRBJ2-5; CDR3 length: 15; V gene: TRBV4-1; clone size: -; D gene: -; CDR3 DNA: TGCGCCAGCAGCCAAGATACGGTGCAGGGAAAGACCCAGTACTTC; CDR3 protein: CASSQDTVQGKTQYF
J gene: TRBJ2-3; CDR3 length: 13; V gene: TRBV19; clone size: -; D gene: -; CDR3 DNA: TGTGCCAGTAGTATAGGTCAAACAGATACGCAGTATTTT; CDR3 protein: CASSIGQTDTQYF
J gene: TRBJ2-5; CDR3 length: 15; V gene: TRBV9; clone size: -; D gene: -; CDR3 DNA: TGTGCCAGCAGCGCCCAACCTTTAGCGTGGGAGACCCAGTACTTC; CDR3 protein: CASSAQPLAWETQYF
J gene: TRBJ1-2; CDR3 length: 20; V gene: TRBV12-5; clone size: -; D gene: TRBD1; CDR3 DNA: TGTGCTAGTGGTTTGCCCGAGCAGGACAGGCGCTACCCAGCTAACTATGGCTACACCTTC; CDR3 protein: CASGLPEQDRRYPANYGYTF
J gene: TRBJ1-5; CDR3 length: 15; V gene: TRBV18; clone size: -; D gene: -; CDR3 DNA: TGTGCCAGCTCATCCACGGACTATAGCAATCAGCCCCAGCATTTT; CDR3 protein: CASSSTDYSNQPQHF
J gene: TRBJ1-1; CDR3 length: 13; V gene: TRBV28; clone size: -; D gene: TRBD1; CDR3 DNA: TGTGCCAGCAGTTGGACAGGGCGCACTGAAGCTTTCTTT; CDR3 protein: CASSWTGRTEAFF
J gene: TRBJ2-1; CDR3 length: 18; V gene: TRBV6-2/TRBV6-3; clone size: -; D gene: -; CDR3 DNA: TGTGCCAGCAGTTACCAAATAAAGGCTAGCATCCAGGACAATGAGCAGTTCTTC; CDR3 protein: CASSYQIKASIQDNEQFF
J gene: TRBJ2-5; CDR3 length: 16; V gene: TRBV7-2; clone size: once; D gene: TRBD1; CDR3 DNA: TGTGCCAGCAGCCCACAACTCGGACAGGTGGGTCAGACCCAGTACTTC; CDR3 protein: CASSPQLGQVGQTQYF
J gene: TRBJ1-1; CDR3 length: 15; V gene: TRBV30; clone size: -; D gene: -; CDR3 DNA: TGTGCCTGGAGGCCCGGGATTTTCAGGAACACTGAAGCTTTCTTT; CDR3 protein: CAWRPGIFRNTEAFF
J gene: TRBJ2-1; CDR3 length: 14; V gene: TRBV30; clone size: -; D gene: TRBD1; CDR3 DNA: TGTGCCTGGATTAGACAGGGCGGACACAATGAGCAGTTCTTC; CDR3 protein: CAWIRQGGHNEQFF
J gene: TRBJ2-7; CDR3 length: 14; V gene: TRBV19; clone size: -; D gene: -; CDR3 DNA: TGTGCCAGTAGTATCGGCAGGAACCACTACGAGCAGTACTTC; CDR3 protein: CASSIGRNHYEQYF
J gene: TRBJ1-3; CDR3 length: 16; V gene: TRBV5-4; clone size: few; D gene: -; CDR3 DNA: TGTGCCAGCAGCTTGGGTAGCGGGATCTCTGGAAACACCATATATTTT; CDR3 protein: CASSLGSGISGNTIYF
J gene: TRBJ2-1; CDR3 length: 15; V gene: TRBV28; clone size: -; D gene: -; CDR3 DNA: TGTGCCAGCAGTCCGACGGGGATCGTATTCAATGAGCAGTTCTTC; CDR3 protein: CASSPTGIVFNEQFF
J gene: TRBJ1-5; CDR3 length: 14; V gene: TRBV5-1; clone size: -; D gene: TRBD1; CDR3 DNA: TGCGCCAGCAGCTTTGACAGGGTCAGTAAGCCCCAGCATTTT; CDR3 protein: CASSFDRVSKPQHF
J gene: TRBJ1-1; CDR3 length: 15; V gene: TRBV7-6; clone size: -; D gene: -; CDR3 DNA: TGTGCCAGCAGCTTATATGGCAGGGGGAACACTGAAGCTTTCTTT; CDR3 protein: CASSLYGRGNTEAFF
J gene: TRBJ2-5; CDR3 length: 17; V gene: TRBV3-1/TRBV3-2; clone size: -; D gene: TRBD2; CDR3 DNA: TGTGCCAGCAGCCAAGATAAGACGGGGGGGCTCATGGAGACCCAGTACTTC; CDR3 protein: CASSQDKTGGLMETQYF
J gene: TRBJ1-5; CDR3 length: 16; V gene: TRBV4-1; clone size: -; D gene: -; CDR3 DNA: TGCGCCAGCAGCCAAGGCGTCAGGGTCAGCAATCAGCCCCAGCATTTT; CDR3 protein: CASSQGVRVSNQPQHF
J gene: TRBJ1-3; CDR3 length: 15; V gene: TRBV5-6; clone size: -; D gene: -; CDR3 DNA: TGTGCCAGCAGCTTGGTGAGGCGCTCTGGAAACACCATATATTTT; CDR3 protein: CASSLVRRSGNTIYF
J gene: TRBJ1-5; CDR3 length: 12; V gene: TRBV2; clone size: -; D gene: -; CDR3 DNA: TGTGCCAGCAACGGGGGGTATCAGCCCCAGCATTTT; CDR3 protein: CASNGGYQPQHF
J gene: TRBJ2-7; CDR3 length: 15; V gene: TRBV4-1; clone size: -; D gene: -; CDR3 DNA: TGCGCCAGCAGCCAAGAAGGGCGGGATCAGAACGAGCAGTACTTC; CDR3 protein: CASSQEGRDQNEQYF
J gene: TRBJ2-7; CDR3 length: 15; V gene: TRBV4-2; clone size: once; D gene: -; CDR3 DNA: TGTGCCAGCAGCCCTGGACCGGGGGATGGCTACGAGCAGTACTTC; CDR3 protein: CASSPGPGDGYEQYF
J gene: TRBJ1-2; CDR3 length: 13; V gene: TRBV19; clone size: -; D gene: TRBD1; CDR3 DNA: TGTGCCAGTACCAAAAAGGGGGCCTATGGCTACACCTTC; CDR3 protein: CASTKKGAYGYTF
J gene: TRBJ1-2; CDR3 length: 20; V gene: TRBV4-1; clone size: -; D gene: -; CDR3 DNA: TGCGCCAGCAGCCAAGTCGTTCCGACTACCACACCTCGGGGAGGCTATGGCTACACCTTC; CDR3 protein: CASSQVVPTTTPRGGYGYTF
J gene: TRBJ1-4; CDR3 length: 15; V gene: TRBV7-2; clone size: -; D gene: TRBD1; CDR3 DNA: TGTGCCAGCAGCTTAGGGGGGACAGGGAATGAAAAACTGTTTTTT; CDR3 protein: CASSLGGTGNEKLFF
J gene: TRBJ1-2; CDR3 length: 18; V gene: TRBV19; clone size: -; D gene: -; CDR3 DNA: TGTGCCAGTACCCACTGGCGGGGCAGGGAGGTTTCGTACTCTGGCTACACCTTC; CDR3 protein: CASTHWRGREVSYSGYTF
J gene: TRBJ2-1; CDR3 length: 16; V gene: TRBV5-1; clone size: once; D gene: -; CDR3 DNA: TGCGCCAGCAGCTTGGATCTGGGGGGGCCTTACAATGAGCAGTTCTTC; CDR3 protein: CASSLDLGGPYNEQFF
J gene: TRBJ2-5; CDR3 length: 14; V gene: TRBV2; clone size: -; D gene: -; CDR3 DNA: TGTGCCTCCCAAAAGGTTGAGGGTCAAGAGACCCAGTACTTC; CDR3 protein: CASQKVEGQETQYF
J gene: TRBJ1-3; CDR3 length: 13; V gene: TRBV5-6; clone size: once; D gene: -; CDR3 DNA: TGTGCCAGCTTCAGGGCACCTGGAAACACCATATATTTT; CDR3 protein: CASFRAPGNTIYF
J gene: TRBJ2-1; CDR3 length: 16; V gene: TRBV28; clone size: -; D gene: -; CDR3 DNA: TGTGCCAGCATCCCCACAGGGATAGGGTCCTACAATGAGCAGTTCTTC; CDR3 protein: CASIPTGIGSYNEQFF
J gene: TRBJ2-7; CDR3 length: 17; V gene: TRBV21-1; clone size: -; D gene: -; CDR3 DNA: TGTGCCAGCAGCAAAGGTGGGTGGGACAAAGGTTCCTACGAGCAGTACTTC; CDR3 protein: CASSKGGWDKGSYEQYF
J gene: TRBJ1-2; CDR3 length: 14; V gene: TRBV19; clone size: -; D gene: TRBD1; CDR3 DNA: TGTGCCAGTAGCTCCGGGACAGGGAACTATGGCTACACCTTC; CDR3 protein: CASSSGTGNYGYTF
J gene: TRBJ1-2; CDR3 length: 12; V gene: TRBV25-1; clone size: -; D gene: -; CDR3 DNA: TGTGCCAGCAGTCGGTTGGCGGATGGCTACACCTTC; CDR3 protein: CASSRLADGYTF
J gene: TRBJ2-2; CDR3 length: 15; V gene: TRBV2; clone size: -; D gene: TRBD1; CDR3 DNA: TGTGCCAGCAGTGGCGCAACAGGGGGAGCCGGGGAGCTGTTTTTT; CDR3 protein: CASSGATGGAGELFF
J gene: TRBJ2-1; CDR3 length: 15; V gene: TRBV30; clone size: -; D gene: TRBD2; CDR3 DNA: TGTGCCTGGAGGGGGGGACTAGCGGGGCACAATGAGCAGTTCTTC; CDR3 protein: CAWRGGLAGHNEQFF
J gene: TRBJ1-2; CDR3 length: 12; V gene: TRBV11-3; clone size: -; D gene: -; CDR3 DNA: TGTGCCAGCAGCTTACAGAATAAAGGCTACACCTTC; CDR3 protein: CASSLQNKGYTF